The rows below give T cell receptor beta chains drawn from one sample of a study of shared clonotypes between healthy human individuals. Some clones are missing from TCRdb's copy, which holds only in-frame ones; the method was immunoSEQ multiplex PCR. The table includes 800,000 to 950,000 clones, approximately 97% detected once. Specimen: naive CD8+ T cells sorted from blood. The source of these receptors is a man aged 30 to 39 in good health. The CDR3 runs from the conserved cysteine through the conserved F or W. D genes are given only for firm matches. Clone size is given for some rows only: seen once, a few or many times, or a class if the clone is expanded.

size | J | V | D | CDR3 | DNA
NA | TRBJ2-2 | TRBV11-3 | NA | CASSSLAGELFF | TGTGCCAGCAGCTCCTTGGCCGGGGAGCTGTTTTTT
NA | TRBJ2-5 | TRBV7-6 | TRBD2 | CASSQTSGRLETQYF | TGTGCCAGCAGCCAGACTAGCGGGAGGTTGGAGACCCAGTACTTC
NA | TRBJ2-7 | TRBV7-9 | TRBD2 | CASSPPGLAGESYEQYF | TGTGCCAGCAGCCCCCCGGGACTAGCGGGAGAATCCTACGAGCAGTACTTC
NA | TRBJ2-1 | TRBV7-9 | NA | CASIRAGPANEQFF | TGTGCCAGCATACGGGCCGGACCAGCCAATGAGCAGTTCTTC
NA | TRBJ2-2 | TRBV10-3 | NA | CATRTGTGELFF | TGTGCCACCCGTACCGGGACCGGGGAGCTGTTTTTT
NA | TRBJ2-1 | TRBV27 | TRBD1 | CASSYLTGGKLYEQFF | TGTGCCAGCAGTTACCTGACAGGGGGAAAGCTTTATGAGCAGTTCTTC
NA | TRBJ1-1 | TRBV7-2 | NA | CASSRPADSLNTEAFF | TGTGCCAGCAGCCGCCCGGCCGACAGTTTGAACACTGAAGCTTTCTTT
NA | TRBJ2-7 | TRBV12-5 | NA | CASGLGLYEQYF | TGTGCTAGTGGTTTGGGGCTCTACGAGCAGTACTTC
NA | TRBJ2-1 | TRBV27 | TRBD1 | CASSLQGSVGYNEQFF | TGTGCCAGCAGTCTACAGGGGTCTGTGGGGTACAATGAGCAGTTCTTC
NA | TRBJ2-2 | TRBV29-1 | NA | CSVSLPGTGELFF | TGCAGCGTTAGCCTTCCGGGGACCGGGGAGCTGTTTTTT
NA | TRBJ2-3 | TRBV9 | TRBD1 | CASSALTGGFVGTDTQYF | TGTGCCAGCAGCGCGTTGACAGGGGGCTTCGTCGGCACAGATACGCAGTATTTT
NA | TRBJ2-5 | TRBV27 | NA | CASSTVPPTETQYF | TGTGCCAGCAGTACCGTGCCGCCAACAGAGACCCAGTACTTC
NA | TRBJ1-1 | TRBV5-1 | NA | CASRSRGTEAFF | TGCGCCAGCAGGTCCCGGGGGACTGAAGCTTTCTTT
NA | TRBJ2-5 | TRBV29-1 | NA | CSAEGVSQETQYF | TGCAGCGCCGAAGGGGTCAGCCAAGAGACCCAGTACTTC
NA | TRBJ1-2 | TRBV6-1 | NA | CASRAGTDGYTF | TGTGCCAGCAGGGCAGGAACGGATGGCTACACCTTC
NA | TRBJ1-4 | TRBV5-4 | TRBD1 | CASSLGTGINEKLFF | TGTGCCAGCAGCTTGGGGACAGGGATTAATGAAAAACTGTTTTTT
NA | TRBJ1-1 | TRBV6-4 | NA | CASRLRENTEAFF | TGTGCCAGCAGACTACGGGAGAACACTGAAGCTTTCTTT
NA | TRBJ1-2 | TRBV2 | TRBD1 | CARSHRGIRDGYTF | TGTGCCAGAAGTCACAGGGGGATTCGGGATGGCTACACCTTC
NA | TRBJ2-3 | TRBV9 | NA | CASSVSGDVTDTQYF | TGTGCCAGCAGCGTATCGGGGGACGTCACAGATACGCAGTATTTT
NA | TRBJ2-1 | TRBV20-1 | NA | CSARDNEQFF | TGCAGTGCTAGAGACAATGAGCAGTTCTTC
NA | TRBJ2-7 | TRBV6-1 | TRBD1 | CASREGQALGEQYF | TGTGCCAGCAGGGAGGGACAGGCCCTAGGGGAGCAGTACTTC
NA | TRBJ2-2 | TRBV9 | NA | CASGRTGELFF | TGTGCCAGCGGCCGTACCGGGGAGCTGTTTTTT
once | TRBJ2-7 | TRBV7-9 | NA | CASSLARDIGMSYEQYF | TGTGCCAGCAGCTTAGCAAGGGATATCGGTATGTCCTACGAGCAGTACTTC
NA | TRBJ2-1 | TRBV6-5 | TRBD1 | CASSSLQGINEQFF | TGTGCCAGCAGTTCCCTACAGGGGATCAATGAGCAGTTCTTC
once | TRBJ2-7 | TRBV9 | NA | CASSAGTGDYEQYF | TGTGCCAGCAGCGCAGGGACTGGAGACTACGAGCAGTACTTC
NA | TRBJ1-1 | TRBV10-3 | NA | CAVEGDGNTEAFF | TGTGCCGTCGAAGGGGACGGGAACACTGAAGCTTTCTTT
NA | TRBJ2-2 | TRBV6-1 | NA | CATRTTGELFF | TGTGCCACGAGGACTACCGGGGAGCTGTTTTTT
NA | TRBJ2-7 | TRBV6-5 | NA | CASSHHYEQYF | TGTGCCAGCAGTCACCACTACGAGCAGTACTTC
NA | TRBJ2-3 | TRBV29-1 | NA | CSVALGGEGRITDTQYF | TGCAGCGTTGCCCTAGGGGGGGAGGGCCGAATCACAGATACGCAGTATTTT
NA | TRBJ1-1 | TRBV29-1 | NA | CSVVSRGDTEAFF | TGCAGCGTTGTATCCAGGGGCGACACTGAAGCTTTCTTT
NA | TRBJ1-4 | TRBV9 | NA | CASSVRGNEKLFF | TGTGCCAGCAGCGTAAGGGGTAATGAAAAACTGTTTTTT
once | TRBJ1-1 | TRBV6-6 | NA | CASSYYRGRNTEAFF | TGTGCCAGCAGTTACTACCGTGGAAGGAACACTGAAGCTTTCTTT
NA | TRBJ1-1 | TRBV27 | NA | CASSLEAGRDTEAFF | TGTGCCAGCAGTTTAGAGGCAGGGCGTGACACTGAAGCTTTCTTT
NA | TRBJ1-1 | TRBV27 | NA | CASSLRPQINTEAFF | TGTGCCAGCAGTTTACGGCCACAGATTAACACTGAAGCTTTCTTT
NA | TRBJ2-1 | TRBV5-1 | NA | CASSFATGTLNEQFF | TGCGCCAGCAGCTTTGCGACAGGCACACTCAATGAGCAGTTCTTC
NA | TRBJ2-7 | TRBV2 | TRBD2 | CASTIRGEREGRNEQYF | TGTGCCAGCACCATACGGGGGGAGCGGGAGGGCCGAAACGAGCAGTACTTC
NA | TRBJ2-7 | TRBV6-6 | TRBD1 | CASRGTGNYEQYF | TGTGCCAGCAGGGGGACAGGGAACTACGAGCAGTACTTC
NA | TRBJ1-3 | TRBV11-2 | NA | CASSLEEVPTGNTIYF | TGTGCCAGCAGCCTGGAGGAGGTTCCCACAGGAAACACCATATATTTT
NA | TRBJ2-7 | TRBV15 | TRBD1 | CATSGQGHHEQYF | TGTGCCACCAGCGGACAGGGACACCACGAGCAGTACTTC
NA | TRBJ2-3 | TRBV9 | TRBD2 | CASSGTSGTSTDTQYF | TGTGCCAGCAGTGGGACTAGCGGGACTAGCACAGATACGCAGTATTTT
NA | TRBJ1-1 | TRBV9 | NA | CASSVDPVTEAFF | TGTGCCAGCAGCGTAGATCCGGTAACTGAAGCTTTCTTT
NA | TRBJ2-7 | TRBV19 | TRBD2 | CASSRMREGDYEQYF | TGTGCCAGTAGTAGAATGCGGGAGGGTGACTACGAGCAGTACTTC
NA | TRBJ2-7 | TRBV27 | TRBD1 | CASSFPRDRGAYEQYF | TGTGCCAGCAGTTTCCCCCGAGACAGGGGAGCCTACGAGCAGTACTTC
NA | TRBJ1-4 | TRBV19 | TRBD1 | CASSLWTGAGEKLFF | TGTGCCAGTAGCCTCTGGACAGGCGCGGGTGAAAAACTGTTTTTT
NA | TRBJ2-7 | TRBV27 | TRBD1 | CASSLWTGFDEQYF | TGTGCCAGCAGTTTATGGACAGGGTTTGACGAGCAGTACTTC
NA | TRBJ2-7 | TRBV7-6 | NA | CASREGGGMSYEQYF | TGTGCCAGCAGAGAGGGAGGGGGCATGAGCTACGAGCAGTACTTC
NA | TRBJ1-5 | TRBV5-6 | NA | CASSARPGNQPQHF | TGTGCCAGCAGCGCGCGTCCGGGGAATCAGCCCCAGCATTTT
NA | TRBJ1-1 | TRBV19 | NA | CASSIYANTEAFF | TGTGCCAGTAGTATCTATGCGAACACTGAAGCTTTCTTT